This T cell receptor beta chain was captured by sequencing in a study of identical twins (dated by TCRdb to 2016 to 2017). Some background on the complete study: To test whether fetal clonotypes persist, the study used deep sequencing on TCR alpha and beta repertoires from monozygotic twins, unrelated adults of various ages, and cord blood. Replicate twin experiments were performed at different times using different library preparation protocols to rule out contamination. Summary of the overall study and its limitations: In beta out-of-frame sequences, excess twin sharing was weaker, because having fewer shared sequences lowered the signal-to-noise ratio. Fewer insertions were carried by abundant cord blood beta clonotypes; a weaker similar trend was observed in young adult naive repertoires, while no such trend was observed in memory repertoires. Recombination models systematically underestimated out-of-frame TCR alpha sharing in monozygotic twins but agreed with sharing between unrelated individuals. Zero-insertion analyses could be partly confounded by invariant T cells such as MAIT and iNKT, although diverse VJ usage argued against such confounding for most clonotypes. Because the same donors could not be followed over many years, conclusions were based on cross-sectional statistical analysis. Compared with coincidental sharing between unrelated individuals, an excess of low generation-probability sequences was observed among out-of-frame TCR alpha sequences shared between twins.

Ten or more counts support this clonotype. Its antigen is currently not known. Per-base qualities were not stored, and no clone one base away is much larger. Spanning cysteine to phenylalanine, the CDR3 consists of 17 amino acids. Only CDR3 DNA remains: 51 bases, in frame from the first base. Trimmed from V: 4 bases; trimmed from J: 4 bases; junction bases lacking a gene match: 10. Every donor in the study was a healthy Caucasian. The study also sequenced three unrelated non-twin adults: a male aged 18 to 30, a male aged 50 to 60 and a female aged 50 to 60. Miltenyi CD45RO+ enrichment and human naive T-cell isolation kits were used to isolate memory (CD45RO+) and naive T cells from PBMC. The method was 5' RACE. Instrument used: Illumina HiSeq 2000. A universal primer binding site was introduced by template switching, and a unique molecular identifier was present in the final cDNA, enabling accurate counting of TCR cDNA molecules. Specific primers in the conserved constant-segment region were used to synthesize first-strand cDNA for TCR alpha and beta chains. To control for contamination, each cDNA library was double barcoded with a SMART-Mk sample barcode plus Illumina barcodes. Two successive PCR steps introduced TruSeq adapter sequences along with Illumina sample barcodes. TCR alpha and beta cDNA libraries were sequenced on the Illumina HiSeq platform with custom primers. The authors' analysis ran thus. MiGEC was used to process raw reads and extract unique molecular identifiers, and MiXCR was used to find CDR3 positions. For each individual, recombination models were inferred using an EM algorithm with the repgenHMM and IGoR tools. The analysis of shared clonotypes was done with the tcR package in R, with sharing normalized by the product of cloneset sizes. To study raw recombination free of thymic and clonal selection effects, out-of-frame nonproductive sequences were analyzed. TCRdb itself trimmed the public reads at Q25 with fastp, ran MiXCR and retained productive beta chains. Entries are consolidated by CDR3 protein sequence, retaining the most common genes and DNA. None of the V and J calls come from the authors' own analysis; TCRdb made them. Recorded for this sample are some 710,000 distinct CDR3 sequences; 5.5% to 6.5% of them occurred a single time. The top ten constitute roughly 1.6% of the sample.

The chain couples TRBV12-3 or TRBV12-4 to TRBJ2-1; 10 middle bases align to TRBD2. This sequence originates from a young man in good health. Sequencing used naive T cells sorted from blood. The cell subset or site label, as the study defines it: cells isolated with a human naive T-cell isolation kit. The CDR3 is CASSSRTSGNLYNEQFF. The nucleotide sequence is given as TGTGCCAGCAGTTCCCGGACTAGCGGAAATCTTTACAATGAGCAGTTCTTC.